The 10 T cell receptor beta chains given below trace back to one sample, sequenced in a study of T cells after yellow fever vaccination. Via MiXCR, TCRdb re-called the 5' RACE reads, giving one row per CDR3 protein. The repertoire holds hundreds of thousands of distinct CDR3 sequences, with approximately 13% as singletons. The sequencing here drew on PBMCs, taken on the day of the yellow fever booster vaccination. The receptors derive from a man aged 30-40 years who received the YFV17D yellow fever vaccine.

This clonotype was seen a handful of times. V gene TRBV5-1 combines with J gene TRBJ1-1, with TRBD1 as a possible D gene (5 bases). The CDR3 is 13 amino acids. With 0 bases removed from V and 4 bases from J, the gap between germline ends came to 7 bases. CDR1 and CDR2 (germline): SGHRS, YFSETQ. The CDR3: CASSLVTATEAFF. Written as DNA, the CDR3 is TGCGCCAGCAGCTTGGTGACAGCCACTGAAGCTTTCTTT.

The chain is built from TRBV28 and TRBJ1-2; D ambiguous. Germline V CDR1 and CDR2: MDHEN, SYDVKM. This CDR3 comprises 14 residues. The V end was cut by 4 bases, the J end by 4 bases, with 13 bases between. CDR3 nucleotide sequence: TGTGCCAGCAGTTCGAGGTCTATTTTCTATGGCTACACCTTC. The encoded protein is CASSSRSIFYGYTF.

This clonotype has a handful of counts. V usage is TRBV5-1 and J usage is TRBJ1-3, with TRBD1 as a possible D gene (5 bases). CDR3 length: 14 amino acids. The germline V gene encodes CDR1 SGHRS and CDR2 YFSETQ. The V end lost 4 bases, the J end lost 4 bases, and 12 bases lay between the germline ends. The CDR3 protein is CASSTGTLGNTIYF. CDR3 bases: TGCGCCAGCAGCACCGGGACCCTGGGAAACACCATATATTTT. The variable domain in full, completed from reference TRBV5-1 and TRBJ1-3, reads KAGVTQTPRYLIKTRGQQVTLSCSPISGHRSVSWYQQTPGQGLQFLFEYFSETQRNKGNFPGRFSGRQFSNSRSEMNVSTLELGDSALYLCASSTGTLGNTIYFGEGSWLTVV.

In its sample, this clonotype is medium-sized. The V call is TRBV2, the J call TRBJ2-1; TRBD2 matches at 10 bases. The J segment lost 7 bases and the V segment lost 2 bases, leaving 8 bases of the junction unmatched. Germline CDR1 is SNHLY and CDR2 is FYNNEI. The CDR3 contains 16 residues. CDR3 region: CASSEHASGSSNEQFF. The CDR3 region has the DNA TGTGCCAGCAGTGAACATGCTAGCGGGAGTTCGAATGAGCAGTTCTTC.

The V and J genes are TRBV20-1 and TRBJ2-1; 12 nucleotides agree with TRBD2. The CDR3 is 15 amino acids. V dropped 1 base and J dropped 6; count of bases not matched to a gene: 4. Germline CDR1 DFQATT, CDR2 SNEGSKA (reference sequence). The CDR3 loop reads CSARAASGRGNEQFF. DNA for the CDR3: TGCAGTGCTAGAGCCGCTAGCGGGAGGGGCAATGAGCAGTTCTTC.

The chain couples TRBV7-9 to TRBJ2-3; D ambiguous. This CDR3 is built from 15 residues. The germline V gene has CDR1 SEHNR and CDR2 FQNEAQ (reference sequence). Trimming cost V 6 bases and J 0 bases, with 13 bases left between them. CDR3 sequence: CASSFRPSSTDTQYF. In nucleotides, the CDR3 is TGTGCCAGCAGTTTTAGACCCTCTAGCACAGATACGCAGTATTTT.

This clonotype was observed a handful of times. J is TRBJ2-5 and V is TRBV9; 7 positions agree with TRBD2. The CDR3 sequence is 15 residues long. Germline V gene data show CDR1 as SGDLS and CDR2 as YYNGEE. After removal of 4 bases from V and 1 base from J, the junction contained 7 bases not matched to a gene. In nucleotides, the CDR3 is TGTGCCAGCAGCACCCGAAGCGGGGCCCAAGAGACCCAGTACTTC. Amino acid sequence: CASSTRSGAQETQYF.

The rearrangement links TRBV24-1 to TRBJ2-1; 9 bases line up with TRBD2. This CDR3 has 19 residues. V shed 7 bases, J shed 1 base, and the junction held 16 bases outside the gene matches. Germline-derived CDR1 and CDR2 are KGHDR and SFDVKD. CDR3 amino acids: CATRSSAGGPRGSYNEQFF. The CDR3 nucleotides read TGTGCCACCAGGTCTTCAGCGGGAGGCCCGAGGGGTTCCTACAATGAGCAGTTCTTC.

This clonotype was picked up a small number of times. The chain joins TRBV12-3 or TRBV12-4 to TRBJ2-1, with D tentatively TRBD2 (6 bases). Trimming left V 6 bases short and J 8 bases short, with 20 bases between. The CDR3 contains 15 residues. The CDR3 region has the DNA TGTGCCAGCAGAGTCCCGGGACTCACGCGGGATGAGCAGTTCTTC. It encodes CASRVPGLTRDEQFF.

The rearrangement uses TRBV7-9 and TRBJ2-5; 7 bases are a match to TRBD2. The CDR3 is 14 amino acids. Per the germline V gene, CDR1 is SEHNR and CDR2 is FQNEAQ (reference sequence). V was clipped by 5 bases and J by 3 bases; unmatched bases: 6. CDR3 loop: CASSPTLAEETQYF. Here the CDR3 DNA reads TGTGCCAGCAGCCCCACGCTAGCGGAAGAGACCCAGTACTTC.